Each of the 26 T cell receptor beta chains below was sequenced from the same sample in a study of blood T cell repertoires in COVID-19. Libraries were prepared by immunoSEQ multiplex PCR; TCRdb keeps only in-frame clonotypes and omits some of them. This table holds some 180,000 clones, approximately 82% found once. The sequenced material came from peripheral blood. Every receptor here comes from a woman between 65 and 79 years old who had recovered from COVID-19.

J is TRBJ2-7 and V is TRBV6-2 or TRBV6-3, with TRBD1 matching 8 bases. The V gene end was trimmed by 5 bases and the J gene end by 3 bases; junction bases not matched to a gene: 6. Germline V CDR1 and CDR2: MNHEY, SVGEGT. The CDR3 loop spans 14 amino acids. The CDR3 loop is CASSTGGWGYEQYF. CDR3 DNA: TGTGCCAGCAGTACAGGGGGATGGGGCTACGAGCAGTACTTC.

The table lists this clone with a few counts. The V call is TRBV4-1, the J call TRBJ1-2; 8 nucleotides align to TRBD1. CDR3 size: 16 residues. The germline V gene encodes CDR1 MGHRA and CDR2 YSYEKL. V shed 0 bases and J 5 bases; nucleotides not matched to a gene: 8. CDR3 sequence reads: CASSQEAGGRPYGYTF. The CDR3 coding sequence is TGCGCCAGCAGCCAAGAGGCAGGGGGCCGACCATATGGCTACACCTTC.

The rearrangement joins TRBV4-3 to TRBJ2-5; 7 nucleotides match TRBD2. Germline trimming cut 3 bases from V and 0 bases from J; bases unmatched to any gene: 4. The CDR3 length is 15 residues. CDR1 is LGHNA, CDR2 YSLEER, per germline. The CDR3 DNA sequence: TGCGCCAGCAGCCACCTAGCGGACTACCAAGAGACCCAGTACTTC. As protein: CASSHLADYQETQYF.

The chain carries TRBV28 and TRBJ1-1, with 8 bases that match TRBD1. CDR1 and CDR2 from the germline V gene are MDHEN and SYDVKM. This CDR3 region has 16 residues. V lost 5 bases, J lost 5 bases, and 13 bases stayed unmatched. CDR3 residues: CASSPRQGLLGTEAFF. The CDR3 nucleotides are TGTGCCAGCAGTCCAAGACAGGGGTTGCTTGGTACTGAAGCTTTCTTT.

This clone appeared once. This sequence joins TRBV9 and TRBJ1-3; 8 positions match TRBD1. J gave up 4 bases and V 4 bases, and 7 bases lay outside the gene matches. This CDR3 spans 15 amino acids. Germline CDR1 and CDR2: SGDLS and YYNGEE. The CDR3 DNA follows: TGTGCCAGCAGCCGGACAGGGAGCGCCGGAAACACCATATATTTT. As protein: CASSRTGSAGNTIYF.

The chain recombines TRBV9 with TRBJ1-1, with no clear D. The CDR3 runs 15 residues. Per the germline V gene, CDR1 is SGDLS and CDR2 is YYNGEE. V shed 4 bases and J shed 2 bases, with 15 bases lying between them. The CDR3 nucleotides read TGTGCCAGCAGCAGCAGGTCGGCACCCAACACTGAAGCTTTCTTT. Translated, it gives CASSSRSAPNTEAFF.

The chain links TRBV27 to TRBJ1-1, with D tentatively TRBD1 (6 bases). Trimming shortened V by 1 base and J by 10 bases, and 10 bases separated the two germline ends. This CDR3 spans 12 amino acids. Germline CDR1 and CDR2: MNHEY and SMNVEV (reference sequence). CDR3 in amino acids: CASSLWGGGAFF. DNA for the CDR3: TGTGCCAGCAGTTTATGGGGAGGGGGAGCTTTCTTT.

J is TRBJ2-7 and V is TRBV5-4, with D maybe TRBD2 (6 bases). Germline V CDR1 and CDR2: SGHNT, YYREEE (reference sequence). V lost 4 bases to trimming and J lost 2 bases, with 10 bases between them. The length of the CDR3 is 13 residues. The CDR3 coding sequence is TGTGCCAGCAGCCGGGACTTCCCCTACGAGCAGTACTTC. The encoded protein is CASSRDFPYEQYF.

The rearrangement uses TRBV7-9 and TRBJ2-7; possible D gene TRBD2, 6 bases. CDR1 SEHNR and CDR2 FQNEAQ come from the germline V gene (reference sequence). The CDR3 loop spans 16 amino acids. Trimming took off 1 base at V and 2 bases at J, with 15 bases between the two ends. The DNA of the CDR3 is TGTGCCAGCAGCTTAGGGTCGGGCGGGACCGCCTACGAGCAGTACTTC. Its translation is CASSLGSGGTAYEQYF. Using reference TRBV7-9 and TRBJ2-7 for the parts outside the CDR3, the full variable domain is DTGVSQNPRHKITKRGQNVTFRCDPISEHNRLYWYRQTLGQGPEFLTYFQNEAQLEKSRLLSDRFSAERPKGSFSTLEIQRTEQGDSAMYLCASSLGSGGTAYEQYFGPGTRLTVT.

V and J are TRBV11-2 and TRBJ1-2; TRBD1 is a possible D gene (6 bases). Between the trimmed V and J ends, which lost 4 bases and 5 bases, there was a span of 14 bases. Germline CDR1 and CDR2: SGHAT and FQNNGV. The CDR3 has 14 amino acids. CDR3 sequence reads: CASSSHQGWYGYTF. The DNA of the CDR3 is TGTGCCAGCAGCTCGCATCAGGGGTGGTATGGCTACACCTTC.

The chain has TRBV5-1 and TRBJ1-1; TRBD1 agrees at 7 bases. This CDR3 comprises 16 residues. Germline lookup yields CDR1 SGHRS and CDR2 YFSETQ. The V gene end was trimmed by 3 bases and the J gene end by 0 bases; junction bases not matched to a gene: 8. The CDR3 spells CASSSTGHRLNTEAFF. CDR3 coding DNA: TGCGCCAGCAGCTCGACAGGGCACAGATTGAACACTGAAGCTTTCTTT.

This clone was found a few times. The V gene is TRBV7-9, the J gene TRBJ1-3; D is uncertain. This CDR3 has 14 residues. CDR1 and CDR2 from the germline V gene are SEHNR and FQNEAQ (reference sequence). The ends were cut back, 5 bases at V and 0 bases at J, with 8 bases in the middle. In nucleotides, the CDR3 is TGTGCCAGCAGCCCCGGGAACTCTGGAAACACCATATATTTT. Translated: CASSPGNSGNTIYF.

This clone occurred a few times. The chain links TRBV28 to TRBJ1-4; D gene uncertain. V was shortened by 6 bases and J by 8 bases, with 4 bases between the two germline ends. Germline V gene sequence: CDR1 MDHEN, CDR2 SYDVKM. The CDR3 is made up of 10 amino acids. CDR3 in amino acids: CASRGEKLFF. For the CDR3, the DNA is TGTGCCAGCAGGGGCGAAAAACTGTTTTTT.

The sample holds one count of this clone. This chain connects TRBV5-4 to TRBJ1-3; D unclear. Deletions cut 1 base from V and 0 bases from J, with 5 bases between. CDR3 size: 14 residues. In germline, CDR1 is SGHNT, CDR2 YYREEE (reference sequence). The CDR3 DNA is TGTGCCAGCAGCTTGAAGAGCTCTGGAAACACCATATATTTT. It codes for CASSLKSSGNTIYF.

V gene TRBV10-3 combines with J gene TRBJ2-3, with 9 bases aligning to TRBD2. Per germline, CDR1 ENHRY and CDR2 SYGVKD. V lost 1 base, J lost 4 bases, and 6 bases stayed unmatched. The CDR3 length is 16 residues. CDR3 loop: CAISELVAGDADTQYF. The CDR3 DNA reads as TGTGCCATCAGTGAGTTGGTAGCGGGGGATGCAGATACGCAGTATTTT.

The rearrangement joins TRBV9 to TRBJ2-7; TRBD2 might be the D (6 bases). Trimming removed 0 bases from V and 5 bases from J, with 9 bases in between. This CDR3 has 13 amino acids. The germline CDR1 and CDR2 sequences are SGDLS and YYNGEE. CDR3 in amino acids: CASSVAGVHEQYF. The CDR3 DNA reads as TGTGCCAGCAGCGTAGCGGGAGTCCACGAGCAGTACTTC.

The CDR3 here is CAWSPGQAIYYGYTF. CDR3 nucleotides: TGTGCCTGGAGTCCCGGACAGGCGATCTACTATGGCTACACCTTC. The gene calls are TRBV30 and TRBJ1-2; 7 bases align to TRBD1. The CDR3 length is 15 residues. In germline, CDR1 is GTSNPN, CDR2 SVGIG (reference sequence). Trimming removed 2 bases from V and 3 bases from J; junction bases left unmatched: 9.

This chain joins TRBV5-1 and TRBJ1-1; D unresolved. From germline, CDR1 is SGHRS and CDR2 YFSETQ. Trimming left V 4 bases short and J 5 bases short, with 18 bases between. This CDR3 contains 15 residues. CDR3: CASSPQDPGGTEAFF. The CDR3 DNA is TGCGCCAGCAGCCCCCAGGACCCCGGAGGGACTGAAGCTTTCTTT.

This chain uses TRBV7-2 with TRBJ1-1; D possibly corresponds to TRBD1 (5 bases). The CDR3 has 14 amino acids. Trimming took off 5 bases at V and 7 bases at J, with 17 bases between the two ends. Germline V CDR1 and CDR2: SGHTA, FQGNSA. The CDR3 sequence: CASSPPGRGLEAFF. The CDR3 DNA sequence: TGTGCCAGCAGCCCCCCAGGACGGGGACTTGAAGCTTTCTTT.

A word on this clone: Lacking the conserved final phenylalanine or tryptophan, this CDR3 likely reflects a read error. The DNA is left out, because the CDR3 cannot be placed on it with certainty; the CDR3 is given as TCRdb lists it. This sequence joins TRBV21-1 and TRBJ1-2. TRBV21-1 is given as a pseudogene. The CDR3 totals 9 residues, both ends included. The CDR3 here is CASSDHRGV.

This sequence joins TRBV3-1 (or the pseudogene TRBV3-2) and TRBJ1-6, with 8 bases matching TRBD1. The CDR3 length is 17 residues. V gave up 5 bases and J gave up 7 bases; unmatched junction bases: 13. In germline, CDR1 is LGHDT, CDR2 YNNKEL (reference sequence). CDR3 DNA sequence: TGTGCCAGCAGCGACAGGGGTCGGACAGGGATCAATTCACCCCTCCACTTT. This translates into CASSDRGRTGINSPLHF.

The chain combines TRBV11-2 with TRBJ1-1; possible D gene TRBD1, 5 bases. There are 15 residues in the CDR3. Trimming took 5 bases from V and 4 from J, leaving 17 bases between them. CDR1 SGHAT and CDR2 FQNNGV come from the germline V gene. Written as DNA, the CDR3 is TGTGCCAGCAGCGAAAATGGGGTTAGGGGCACTGAAGCTTTCTTT. Residues: CASSENGVRGTEAFF.

V is TRBV6-5 and J is TRBJ2-5, with D possibly matching TRBD1 (5 bases). V was pared by 6 bases and J by 5 bases, with 13 bases between. The CDR3 is 13 residues long. Germline loops: CDR1 MNHEY, CDR2 SVGAGI. In DNA, the CDR3 is TGTGCCAGCAGAGGCAGGGCTCCGGAGACCCAGTACTTC. This gives the protein CASRGRAPETQYF.

The chain recombines TRBV5-4 with TRBJ1-5; TRBD1 might be the D (6 bases). This CDR3 has 13 residues. V was clipped by 2 bases and J by 7 bases, with 10 bases between them. CDR1 is SGHNT and CDR2 is YYREEE in the germline V gene (reference sequence). The CDR3 nucleotides read TGTGCCAGCAGCTTAAACAGGGACCAGCCCCAGCATTTT. This encodes CASSLNRDQPQHF.

This rearrangement joins TRBV5-4 to TRBJ2-3; D remains unclear. This CDR3 comprises 15 residues. Trimming took off 0 bases at V and 4 bases at J, with 12 bases between the two ends. The germline V gene has CDR1 SGHNT and CDR2 YYREEE (reference sequence). The CDR3 loop reads CASSLGAEPPDTQYF. CDR3 bases: TGTGCCAGCAGCTTGGGCGCGGAGCCCCCAGATACGCAGTATTTT.

The chain employs TRBV5-8 and TRBJ2-7; tentatively, D is TRBD2 (6 bases). V was shortened by 4 bases and J by 2 bases, with 16 bases between the two germline ends. The CDR3 covers 15 residues. CDR1 and CDR2 from the germline V gene are SGHTS and YDEGEE. CDR3: CASSGGTPRAYEQYF. Written as DNA, the CDR3 is TGTGCCAGCAGCGGAGGGACTCCACGGGCCTACGAGCAGTACTTC.